This TCR beta chain was retrieved from a study of blood T cell repertoires in COVID-19. Study-wide background: The analysed material was cDNA or gDNA that came from T cells, B-cell-depleted T cells, or PBMCs.

This clone came up once. Authors' data handling: By means of reference gene primer amplification, nucleated cell counts were estimated. Assay used: immunoSEQ multiplex PCR; TCRdb lists only in-frame clones, some missing. The V and J calls and clone size come from that table; D and trimming were worked out from the DNA. Of roughly 170,000 clones listed, around 74% are singletons. A Seattle source enrolled patients during active infection and followed them longitudinally. CDR1 and CDR2 from the germline V gene are MNHEY and SVGAGI. The CDR3 covers 12 residues. Germline trimming cut 8 bases from V and 5 bases from J; bases unmatched to any gene: 2.

Sequencing input: peripheral blood. This sequence joins TRBV6-5 and TRBJ2-5; 10 nucleotides align to TRBD1. The clonotype comes from a woman aged 55 to 70 with COVID-19, enrolled during active disease. CDR3 DNA sequence: TGTGCCAGCTGGACAGGGGGGGAGACCCAGTACTTC. Its protein product is CASWTGGETQYF.